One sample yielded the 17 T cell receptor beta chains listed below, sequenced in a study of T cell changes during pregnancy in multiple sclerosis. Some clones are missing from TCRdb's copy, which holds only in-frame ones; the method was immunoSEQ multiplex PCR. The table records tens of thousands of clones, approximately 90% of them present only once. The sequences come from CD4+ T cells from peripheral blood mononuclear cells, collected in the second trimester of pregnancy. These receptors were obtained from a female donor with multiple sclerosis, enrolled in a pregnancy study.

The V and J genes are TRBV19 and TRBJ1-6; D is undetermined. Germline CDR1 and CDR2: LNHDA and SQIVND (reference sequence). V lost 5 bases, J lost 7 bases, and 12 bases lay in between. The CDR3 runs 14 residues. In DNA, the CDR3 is TGTGCCAGTAGTCTGCTTGGGCAGAATTCACCCCTCCACTTT. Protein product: CASSLLGQNSPLHF.

The CDR3 region is CSATQTEAFF. CDR3 bases: TGCAGTGCTACACAAACTGAAGCTTTCTTT. The J gene is TRBJ1-1, the V gene TRBV20-1; no clear D gene. V lost 4 bases to trimming and J lost 5 bases, with 5 bases between them. The CDR3 has 10 amino acids. Germline CDR1 and CDR2: DFQATT and SNEGSKA (reference sequence).

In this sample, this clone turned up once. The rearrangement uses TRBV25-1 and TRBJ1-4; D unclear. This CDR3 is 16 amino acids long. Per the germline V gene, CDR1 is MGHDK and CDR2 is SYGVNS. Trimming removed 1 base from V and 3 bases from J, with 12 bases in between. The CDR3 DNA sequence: TGTGCCAGCAGTGAATTGAGGGCGCCGGCTAATGAAAAACTGTTTTTT. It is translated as CASSELRAPANEKLFF.

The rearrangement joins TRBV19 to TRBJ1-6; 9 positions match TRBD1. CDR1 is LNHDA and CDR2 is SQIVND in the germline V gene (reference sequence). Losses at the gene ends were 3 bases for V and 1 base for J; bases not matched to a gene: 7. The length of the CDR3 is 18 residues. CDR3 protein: CASSIVGQGISYNSPLHF. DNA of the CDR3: TGTGCCAGTAGTATCGTGGGACAGGGCATTTCCTATAATTCACCCCTCCACTTT.

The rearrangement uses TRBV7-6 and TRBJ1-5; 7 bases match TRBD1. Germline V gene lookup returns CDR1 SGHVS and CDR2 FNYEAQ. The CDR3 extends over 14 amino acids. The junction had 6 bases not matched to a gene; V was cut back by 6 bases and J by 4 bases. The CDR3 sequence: CASSPQGQNQPQHF. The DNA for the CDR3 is TGTGCCAGCAGTCCACAGGGACAGAATCAGCCCCAGCATTTT. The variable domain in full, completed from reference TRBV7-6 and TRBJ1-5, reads GAGVSQSPRYKVTKRGQDVALRCDPISGHVSLYWYRQALGQGPEFLTYFNYEAQQDKSGLPNDRFSAERPEGSISTLTIQRTEQRDSAMYRCASSPQGQNQPQHFGDGTRLSIL.

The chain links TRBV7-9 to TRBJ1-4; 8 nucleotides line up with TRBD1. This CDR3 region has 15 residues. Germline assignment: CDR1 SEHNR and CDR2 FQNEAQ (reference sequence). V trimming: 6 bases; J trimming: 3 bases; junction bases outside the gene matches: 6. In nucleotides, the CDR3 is TGTGCCAGCAGTTATCAGGGGGCGGCTAATGAAAAACTGTTTTTT. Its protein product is CASSYQGAANEKLFF.

CDR3 coding DNA: TGTGCCTCCCGGCTAGCGGGGGCTGGCGGGGAGCTGTTTTTT. It specifies CASRLAGAGGELFF. The chain has TRBV30 and TRBJ2-2; 10 bases line up with TRBD2. Unmatched junction bases numbered 9, after V lost 7 bases and J lost 7 bases. Germline V lookup: CDR1 GTSNPN, CDR2 SVGIG (reference sequence). The CDR3 loop spans 14 amino acids.

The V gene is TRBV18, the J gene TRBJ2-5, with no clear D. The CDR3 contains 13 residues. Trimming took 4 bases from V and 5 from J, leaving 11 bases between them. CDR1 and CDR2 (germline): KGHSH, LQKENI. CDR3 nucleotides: TGTGCCAGCTCACTCAACAACGGGGAGACCCAGTACTTC. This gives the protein CASSLNNGETQYF. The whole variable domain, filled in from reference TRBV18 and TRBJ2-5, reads NAGVMQNPRHLVRRRGQEARLRCSPMKGHSHVYWYRQLPEEGLKFMVYLQKENIIDESGMPKERFSAEFPKEGPSILRIQQVVRGDSAAYFCASSLNNGETQYFGPGTRLLVL.

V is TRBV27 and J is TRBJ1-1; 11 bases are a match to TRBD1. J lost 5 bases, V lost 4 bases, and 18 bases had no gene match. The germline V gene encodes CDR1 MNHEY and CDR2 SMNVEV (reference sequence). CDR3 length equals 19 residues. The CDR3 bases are TGTGCCAGCAGTTCCACCTCAAAGGACAGGGGGCGCATGAGAACTGAAGCTTTCTTT. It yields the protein CASSSTSKDRGRMRTEAFF.

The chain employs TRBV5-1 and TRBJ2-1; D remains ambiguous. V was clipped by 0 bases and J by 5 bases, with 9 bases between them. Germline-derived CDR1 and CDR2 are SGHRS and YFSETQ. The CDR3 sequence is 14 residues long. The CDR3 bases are TGCGCCAGCAGCTTGGCAAGATCGGACAATGAGCAGTTCTTC. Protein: CASSLARSDNEQFF.

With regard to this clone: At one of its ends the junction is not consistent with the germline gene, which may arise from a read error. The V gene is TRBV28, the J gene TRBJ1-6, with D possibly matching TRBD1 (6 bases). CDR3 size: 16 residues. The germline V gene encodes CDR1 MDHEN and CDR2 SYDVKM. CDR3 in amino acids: CASSLSGQGYSSPLHF. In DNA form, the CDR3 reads TGTGCCAGCAGTTTATCTGGCCAGGGGTATAGTTCACCCCTCCACTTT.

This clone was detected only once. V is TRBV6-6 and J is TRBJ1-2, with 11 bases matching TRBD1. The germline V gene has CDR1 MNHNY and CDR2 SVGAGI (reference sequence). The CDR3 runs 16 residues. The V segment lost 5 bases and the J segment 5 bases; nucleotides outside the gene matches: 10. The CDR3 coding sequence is TGTGCCAGCAGTGCTATTACCGGGACAGGGGGTTATGGCTACACCTTC. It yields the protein CASSAITGTGGYGYTF.

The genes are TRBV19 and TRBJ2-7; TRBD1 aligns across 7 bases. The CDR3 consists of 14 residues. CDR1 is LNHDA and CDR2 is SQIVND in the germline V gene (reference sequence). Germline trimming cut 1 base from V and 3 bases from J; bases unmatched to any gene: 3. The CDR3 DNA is TGTGCCAGTAGTATAGCCGGGACAGACTACGAGCAGTACTTC. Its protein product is CASSIAGTDYEQYF.

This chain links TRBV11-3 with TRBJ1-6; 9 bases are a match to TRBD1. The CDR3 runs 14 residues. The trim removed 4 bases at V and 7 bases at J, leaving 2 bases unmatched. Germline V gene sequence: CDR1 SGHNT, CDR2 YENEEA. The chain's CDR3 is CASSSGQGNSPLHF. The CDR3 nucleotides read TGTGCCAGCAGCTCCGGACAGGGGAATTCACCCCTCCACTTT. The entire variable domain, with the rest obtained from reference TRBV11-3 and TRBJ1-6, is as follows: EAGVVQSPRYKIIEKKQPVAFWCNPISGHNTLYWYLQNLGQGPELLIRYENEEAVDDSQLPKDRFSAERLKGVDSTLKIQPAELGDSAVYLCASSSGQGNSPLHFGNGTRLTVT.

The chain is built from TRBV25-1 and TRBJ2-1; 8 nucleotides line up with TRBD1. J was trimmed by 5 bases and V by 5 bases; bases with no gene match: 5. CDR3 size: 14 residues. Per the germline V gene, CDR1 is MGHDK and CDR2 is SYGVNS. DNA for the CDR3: TGTGCCAGCAGTACGGGACAGGATCACAATGAGCAGTTCTTC. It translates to CASSTGQDHNEQFF.

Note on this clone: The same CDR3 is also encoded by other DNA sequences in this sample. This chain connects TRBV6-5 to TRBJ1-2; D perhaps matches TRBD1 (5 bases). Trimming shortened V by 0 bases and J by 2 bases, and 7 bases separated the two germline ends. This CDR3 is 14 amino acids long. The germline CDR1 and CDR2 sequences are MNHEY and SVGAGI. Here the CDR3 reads CASSYSGQNYGYTF. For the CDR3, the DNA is TGTGCCAGCAGTTACTCGGGGCAAAACTATGGCTACACCTTC.

CDR3 region: CAVRDRVGTEAFF. The DNA for the CDR3 is TGTGCCGTACGGGACAGGGTGGGCACTGAAGCTTTCTTT. The chain employs TRBV7-2 and TRBJ1-1; 9 bases fit TRBD1. This CDR3 is 13 amino acids long. The V gene end was trimmed by 11 bases and the J gene end by 4 bases; junction bases not matched to a gene: 8. The germline gives CDR1 SGHTA, CDR2 FQGNSA.